This TCR beta chain stems from a study of blood T cell repertoires in COVID-19. As for the study in general: In each case, the material was cDNA or gDNA derived from T cells, B-cell-depleted T cells, or PBMCs.

Germline V gene data show CDR1 as MDHEN and CDR2 as SYDVKM. This CDR3 has 17 residues. The V gene end was trimmed by 2 bases and the J gene end by 0 bases; junction bases not matched to a gene: 5. Per the original data handling: Nucleated cell number was recorded as an estimate derived from reference gene primer amplification. Some clones are missing from TCRdb's copy, which holds only in-frame ones; the method was immunoSEQ multiplex PCR. From that table come the V and J calls and clone size; the DNA was used to work out D and trimming. The sample has over 30,000 clones; 60% to 80% are singletons. This receptor was obtained from an older man with active or convalescent COVID-19. Sequenced input: peripheral blood. This chain uses TRBV28 with TRBJ1-4; 8 positions match TRBD1. The CDR3 is CASSLQGAGATNEKLFF. The CDR3 DNA follows: TGTGCCAGCAGTTTACAGGGGGCTGGTGCAACTAATGAAAAACTGTTTTTT.